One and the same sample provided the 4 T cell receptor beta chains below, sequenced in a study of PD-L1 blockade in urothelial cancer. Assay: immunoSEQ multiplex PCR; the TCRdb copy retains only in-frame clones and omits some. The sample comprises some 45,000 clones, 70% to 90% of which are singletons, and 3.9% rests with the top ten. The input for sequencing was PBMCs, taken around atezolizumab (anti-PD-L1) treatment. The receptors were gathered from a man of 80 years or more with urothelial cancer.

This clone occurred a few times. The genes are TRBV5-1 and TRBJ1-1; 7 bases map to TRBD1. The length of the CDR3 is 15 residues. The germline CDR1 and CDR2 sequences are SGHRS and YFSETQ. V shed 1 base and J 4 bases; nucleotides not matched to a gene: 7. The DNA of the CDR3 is TGCGCCAGCAGCTTGAGTGCAGGGGGGAGCACTGAAGCTTTCTTT. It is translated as CASSLSAGGSTEAFF.

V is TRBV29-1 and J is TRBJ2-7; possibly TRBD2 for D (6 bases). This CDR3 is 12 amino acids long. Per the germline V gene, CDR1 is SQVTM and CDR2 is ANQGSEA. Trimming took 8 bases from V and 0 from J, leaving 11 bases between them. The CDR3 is CSFRDSSYEQYF. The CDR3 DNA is TGCAGCTTCCGGGACTCCTCCTACGAGCAGTACTTC.

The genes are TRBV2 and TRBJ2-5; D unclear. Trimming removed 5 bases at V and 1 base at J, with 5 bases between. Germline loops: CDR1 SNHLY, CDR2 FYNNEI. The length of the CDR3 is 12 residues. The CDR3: CASSSLQETQYF. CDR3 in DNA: TGTGCCAGCAGTTCCCTCCAAGAGACCCAGTACTTC.

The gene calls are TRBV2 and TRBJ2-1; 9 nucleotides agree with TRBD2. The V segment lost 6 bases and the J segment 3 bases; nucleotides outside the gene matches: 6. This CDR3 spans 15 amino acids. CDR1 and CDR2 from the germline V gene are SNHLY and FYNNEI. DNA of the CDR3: TGTGCCAGCAGCCGAGCGGGAGGCGGCTACAATGAGCAGTTCTTC. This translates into CASSRAGGGYNEQFF. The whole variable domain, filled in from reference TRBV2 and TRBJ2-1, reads EPEVTQTPSHQVTQMGQEVILRCVPISNHLYFYWYRQILGQKVEFLVSFYNNEISEKSEIFDDQFSVERPDGSNFTLKIRSTKLEDSAMYFCASSRAGGGYNEQFFGPGTRLTVL.